This T cell receptor beta chain was captured by sequencing in a study of blood T cell repertoires in COVID-19. V shed 5 bases and J shed 4 bases, with 18 bases lying between them. The CDR3 is 16 residues long. Germline-derived CDR1 and CDR2 are SGHVS and FNYEAQ. Measured with immunoSEQ multiplex PCR; TCRdb has only the in-frame clones, and not every one. The sample lists around 270,000 clones; more than 85% were seen once. The chain employs TRBV7-6 and TRBJ1-5; maybe TRBD1 (5 bases). This sequence originates from a man aged 35-49 years with acute or convalescent COVID-19. The material sequenced was peripheral blood. The CDR3 reads CASSPGTRDWNQPQHF. In DNA, the CDR3 is TGTGCCAGCAGCCCAGGGACGAGGGACTGGAATCAGCCCCAGCATTTT. Filled out from reference TRBV7-6 and TRBJ1-5, the complete variable domain reads GAGVSQSPRYKVTKRGQDVALRCDPISGHVSLYWYRQALGQGPEFLTYFNYEAQQDKSGLPNDRFSAERPEGSISTLTIQRTEQRDSAMYRCASSPGTRDWNQPQHFGDGTRLSIL.